This T cell receptor (beta chain) is from a study of T cell responses to AZD1222 COVID-19 vaccine. This clone was recorded only once. The antigen remains unidentified. Second-dose intervals of approximately 4 or approximately 12 weeks were pooled. Study outcomes and limitations: Repertoire samples came only from after the peak T cell response. Spike-specific TCR breadth and depth were elevated following two AZD1222 doses. Most donors were white British, females outnumbered males, and clonal diversity was possibly underestimated.

The protocol was immunoSEQ multiplex PCR, while the TCRdb copy is restricted to in-frame clones and leaves out a portion. The table has some 180,000 clones, around 88% seen once; the top ten hold around 1.1%. With 6 bases removed from V and 5 bases from J, the gap between germline ends came to 22 bases. The germline V gene has CDR1 MNHEY and CDR2 SMNVEV (reference sequence). This CDR3 is 16 amino acids long. The receptor's source is an adult who received the AZD1222 COVID-19 vaccine. The chain uses TRBV27 and TRBJ2-5; D remains ambiguous. Sequences were derived from peripheral blood, sampled 28 days after the second AZD1222 dose. The CDR3 protein is CASSPRTPFMSETQYF. CDR3 nucleotide sequence: TGTGCCAGCAGCCCAAGGACCCCTTTCATGTCGGAGACCCAGTACTTC.